This TCR beta chain stems from a study of identical twins (dated by TCRdb to 2016 to 2017). Study-level background: To test whether fetal clonotypes persist, the study used deep sequencing on TCR alpha and beta repertoires from monozygotic twins, unrelated adults of various ages, and cord blood. To rule out contamination, the twin experiments were replicated at different times with different library preparation protocols. General findings and caveats noted by the study authors: Zero-insertion analyses could be partly confounded by invariant T cells such as MAIT and iNKT, although diverse VJ usage argued against such confounding for most clonotypes. Fewer insertions were carried by abundant cord blood beta clonotypes, a similar but weaker trend appeared in young adult naive repertoires, and no such trend appeared in memory repertoires. In beta out-of-frame sequences, excess twin sharing was weaker, because having fewer shared sequences lowered the signal-to-noise ratio. Because the same donors could not be followed over many years, the conclusions relied on cross-sectional statistical analysis. Recombination models systematically underestimated out-of-frame TCR alpha sharing in monozygotic twins but agreed with sharing between unrelated individuals. Compared with coincidental sharing between unrelated individuals, an excess of low generation-probability sequences was observed among out-of-frame TCR alpha sequences shared between twins.

Remarks on this clonotype: Its antigen specificity is not known. Per-base quality was not reported, and no clone a single base away is much larger than it.

Every donor in the study was a healthy Caucasian. The twin cohort consisted of three pairs of female monozygotic twins, all aged 18 to 29 years. CD4+ and CD8+ T cell populations were isolated with positive isolation kits from Invitrogen. Receptors were amplified or captured by 5' RACE. Data came from an Illumina HiSeq 2000. A universal primer binding site was added through template switching, and the final cDNA carried a unique molecular identifier so that TCR cDNA molecules could be counted accurately. Specific primers in the conserved constant-segment region were used to synthesize first-strand cDNA for TCR alpha and beta chains. To control for contamination, every cDNA library was double barcoded, receiving both a SMART-Mk sample barcode and Illumina barcodes. Two successive PCR steps introduced TruSeq adapter sequences along with Illumina sample barcodes. The TCR alpha and beta cDNA libraries were sequenced on the Illumina HiSeq platform using custom primers. The authors' analysis ran thus. Unique molecular identifiers were extracted from raw reads with MiGEC, and CDR3 positions were determined with MiXCR. Recombination models were inferred per individual with the repgenHMM and IGoR tools using an EM algorithm. The analysis of shared clonotypes was done with the tcR package in R, with sharing normalized by the product of cloneset sizes. To study raw recombination without the effects of thymic and clonal selection, out-of-frame nonproductive sequences were analyzed. TCRdb ran its own pipeline on the public reads, namely fastp trimming at Q25 and MiXCR clone calling, and kept in-frame beta chains. Rows merge per CDR3 protein into single entries with the most common DNA and genes. TCRdb, not the original authors, processed these V and J calls. The sample table contains some 190,000 distinct CDR3 sequences; only one count was recorded for about 15% of them. Around two fifths of the sample comes from the top ten.

This same sample was also taken into another study, of T cells expressing NK-cell markers. That second report states: In sorted CD3+CD56+NKG2C+, CD3+CD56+NKG2C- and CD3+CD56-NKG2C+ T-cell subsets from 8 or 9 donors, TCR beta-chain repertoires were profiled. Among the eight sequenced donors, seven were HCMV-seropositive and one was HCMV-seronegative. In several experiments an anti-gammadeltaTCR antibody was added to restrict sorting to alphabetaTCR-expressing T cells. In roughly six donors, the dominant CD3+CD56+NKG2C+ clonotypes were among the top 10 CD8+ clonotypes and accounted for about 1.0-7.5% of CD8+ T cells. Those dominant clonotypes were again the most abundant among CD3+CD56-NKG2C+ cells in a few donors, at about 25-65%. It remained unclear whether the expanded NKG2C-expressing T cell clones were specific for HCMV antigens. The study sequenced eight donors, all healthy volunteers chosen at random: three men and five women. HCMV-specific IgG was detected in serum with a commercial ELISA kit to determine HCMV serostatus. MIGEC was used to demultiplex reads and group the reads by UMI, and MiTCR was used to assemble and quantify clonotypes. To exclude erroneous sequences, only TCR cDNA sequences supported by at least two reads were retained. Downstream repertoire analysis used the tcR package, and clonotypes were matched across fractions by CDR3 nucleotide sequence plus V segment. VDJmatch was used to annotate antigen specificity against VDJdb, with one amino acid substitution allowed in CDR3.

This TCR was sampled from a woman aged 18-30 years in good health. The sequenced material came from CD8+ T cells sorted from blood.

The CDR3 loop reads CASSQDGGERYF. The DNA is TGCGCCAGCAGCCAAGATGGTGGGGAAAGGTACTTC. The sequence is built from TRBV4-3 and TRBJ2-7, with the D gene too uncertain to name. CDR1 LGHNA and CDR2 YSLEER are derived from the germline V gene. V is pared back by 0 bases and J by 12 bases, with 12 bases lying between the germline termini. The CDR3, cysteine through phenylalanine, is 12 amino acids long. This entry keeps only the CDR3 DNA: 36 bases, framed from base 1.